This T cell receptor (beta chain) emerged from a study of T cells expressing NK-cell markers. Looking at the study overall: The study sequenced eight donors, seven HCMV-seropositive and one seronegative. Study conclusions and caveats: In a handful of donors, dominant CD3+CD56+NKG2C+ clones formed roughly 1.0-7.5% of CD8+ cells. Certain NKG2C+ T cell clones were expanded, and their HCMV specificity remained unclear.

With regard to this clonotype: What it recognizes is unknown.

The germline CDR1 and CDR2 sequences are DFQATT and SNEGSKA (reference sequence). CDR3 length equals 18 residues. UMI-tagged 5'RACE template switching yielded the TCR beta cDNA. TCRdb reanalyzed the 5' RACE reads, giving one entry per CDR3 protein sequence and no DNA. This table lists tens of thousands of distinct CDR3 sequences. Sequenced sample: blood T cells: a sorted CD56 or NKG2C T cell subset, CD4+ or CD8+ T cells, or bulk PBMC T cells (not recorded which). This rearrangement joins TRBV20-1 to TRBJ2-2; checking the TCRdb D call of TRBD2 is not possible without DNA. This TCR was sampled from a woman between 18 and 75 years old in good health. The CDR3 region is CSASMGLAGGTNTGELFF.